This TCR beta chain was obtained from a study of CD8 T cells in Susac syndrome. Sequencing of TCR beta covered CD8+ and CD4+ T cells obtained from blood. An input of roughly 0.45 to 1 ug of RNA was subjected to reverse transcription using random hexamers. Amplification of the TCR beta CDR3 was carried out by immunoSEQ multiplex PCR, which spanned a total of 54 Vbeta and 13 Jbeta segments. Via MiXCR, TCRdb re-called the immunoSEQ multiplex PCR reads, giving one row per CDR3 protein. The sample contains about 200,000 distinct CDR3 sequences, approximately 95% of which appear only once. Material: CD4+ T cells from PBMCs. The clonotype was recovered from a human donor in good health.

CDR3 in amino acids: CAWSVFRGGDTQYF. The CDR3 DNA sequence: TGTGCCTGGAGTGTATTCCGAGGGGGAGATACGCAGTATTTT. The chain has TRBV30 and TRBJ2-3; maybe TRBD1 (6 bases). The CDR3 consists of 14 residues. V lost 0 bases and J 5 bases, leaving 12 bases between the germline ends. Per germline, CDR1 GTSNPN and CDR2 SVGIG (reference sequence). The full variable domain, its missing parts supplied by reference TRBV30 and TRBJ2-3, is SQTIHQWPATLVQPVGSPLSLECTVEGTSNPNLYWYRQAAGRGLQLLFYSVGIGQISSEVPQNLSASRPQDRQFILSSKKLLLSDSGFYLCAWSVFRGGDTQYFGPGTRLTVL.